This TCR beta chain was sequenced in a study of CD8+ T cells in alopecia areata. Study-wide results and caveats: Researchers report lesional scalp, most notably alopecia totalis/universalis, outstripped normal scalp in clonality. Tofacitinib delivered significant drops in scalp clonality and in expanded CD8+ clones among the top 100.

The V and J ends lost 1 base and 7 bases, in that order; junction bases with no gene match: 8. This CDR3 region has 16 residues. The V gene's germline CDR1 is SGHRS and CDR2 YFSETQ. Treatment: oral pan-JAK inhibitor, 5-10 mg twice daily. Extracted RNA was reverse transcribed, and the resulting cDNA served as sequencing template. The repertoire was sequenced with immunoSEQ multiplex PCR; TCRdb's copy has only in-frame clones and lacks some. The sample records under 250,000 clones, around 66% being singletons. For this clone: Its antigen remains unknown.

The TCR originated in a human donor with alopecia areata. The sequenced sample was CD4+ T cells sorted from blood, obtained around week 42, from a patient treated with tofacitinib. This chain links TRBV5-1 with TRBJ2-2; 9 nucleotides agree with TRBD2. The DNA for the CDR3 is TGCGCCAGCAGCTTGCCGCGGGGGGGCCTGAGCGGGGAGCTGTTTTTT. It translates to CASSLPRGGLSGELFF. Combining the CDR3 with reference TRBV5-1 and TRBJ2-2 gives the whole variable domain KAGVTQTPRYLIKTRGQQVTLSCSPISGHRSVSWYQQTPGQGLQFLFEYFSETQRNKGNFPGRFSGRQFSNSRSEMNVSTLELGDSALYLCASSLPRGGLSGELFFGEGSRLTVL.